This TCR beta chain was observed in a study of blood T cell repertoires in COVID-19 (dated by TCRdb to 2020 to 2021). A note on the overall study: Samples covering the acute and convalescent phases of COVID-19 were provided by collaborators in the United States, Italy and Spain. The prospective study material was composed of cDNA or gDNA derived from T cells, B-cell-depleted T cells, or PBMCs. The dataset comprised deeply sampled blood TCRbeta repertoires from subjects exposed to, actively infected with, or recovered from COVID-19. The repertoires were made available in a free public database intended to serve as a resource for research on the immune response to SARS-CoV-2. The samples were drawn from the first 160 participants of the ongoing ImmuneRACE study and from 1,254 subjects provided by 6 global collaborators. A de-identified subject ID, COVID-19 status, age in years and sex were almost always included in the sample metadata. Where available, HLA class I and class II types were taken from metadata supplied by the sample provider and were not determined by assay-based typing.

To note about this clone: The antigen this receptor binds is unknown. One base away there is no much larger clone; base qualities are not given.

TCRbeta CDR3 regions were amplified from genomic DNA using the immunoSEQ Assay, a bias-controlled multiplex PCR. In the paper's pipeline: The number of nucleated cells in each sample was estimated by amplification of reference gene primers within the assay. To quantify the absolute abundance of each unique TCRbeta CDR3 rearrangement, sequence reads were collapsed and filtered. For each sample, productive Simpson clonality was calculated as the square root of Simpson's diversity index over productive rearrangements. TCRdb holds this immuneACCESS table with in-frame rearrangements only. Some clones are missing; in checked studies, unresolved V genes explain under half, and the rest has no known cause. The V and J calls and clone size are taken from that table; D and trimming were inferred from the DNA. For this sample the table gives around 46,000 clones, of which about three quarters were detected only once. 15% to 20% of the sample lies in the top ten.

From its cysteine to its phenylalanine, the CDR3 spans 15 amino acids. Only the CDR3 part of the read is kept: 45 bases, read in frame from the first base. V and J are trimmed by 5 bases and 7 bases, and the gene matches miss 10 bases of the junction. Per the germline V gene (reference sequence), SEHNR is the CDR1 and FQNEAQ is the CDR2. Results and caveats for the whole study, not just this receptor: The amount of clinical and demographic metadata varied by source and participant and was provided uncurated.

Whole blood was collected in K2EDTA tubes by collaborating institutions according to the institutions' own protocols. For TCRbeta analysis, collaborators shipped samples as frozen whole blood, isolated PBMCs, or DNA extracted from either of those sample types. The specimen was peripheral blood. This chain joins TRBV7-9 to TRBJ2-1; 8 bases in the middle match TRBD2. This clonotype was obtained from a human donor with active or convalescent COVID-19. The donor label of this sample is uncertain. CDR3 loop: CASSLTGTRRNEQFF. The DNA is as follows: TGTGCCAGCAGCCTGACCGGGACTAGGAGAAATGAGCAGTTCTTC.